This TCR beta chain came from a study of T cell repertoires in cytomegalovirus infection. Study observations and caveats: Summed frequency of shared TCR beta families picked out CMV carriers who also had the relevant HLA. HLA-C-restricted, CMV-specific TCR beta clonotypes were dominant ex vivo.

Germline CDR1 reads SGHDN; CDR2 reads FVKESK. Trimming cost V 6 bases and J 4 bases; bases outside gene matches: 11. CDR3 length: 16 residues. TCRdb reprocessed the reads with MiXCR, giving one entry per CDR3 protein. The repertoire holds about 300,000 distinct CDR3 sequences, with 8% to 10% as singletons. This clonotype was counted many times. Its matching antigen is unknown. The chain combines TRBV14 with TRBJ2-1; TRBD2 aligns across 8 bases. This TCR derives from a human donor in good health (CMV status not recorded). Some clones in this sample may be carry-over from other donors' samples. Material: PBMCs. The CDR3 here is CASRAFAGGLYNEQFF. The CDR3 DNA follows: TGTGCCAGCAGGGCTTTTGCGGGGGGCCTATACAATGAGCAGTTCTTC. Supplemented by reference TRBV14 and TRBJ2-1, the full variable domain reads EAGVTQFPSHSVIEKGQTVTLRCDPISGHDNLYWYRRVMGKEIKFLLHFVKESKQDESGMPNNRFLAERTGGTYSTLKVQPAELEDSGVYFCASRAFAGGLYNEQFFGPGTRLTVL.